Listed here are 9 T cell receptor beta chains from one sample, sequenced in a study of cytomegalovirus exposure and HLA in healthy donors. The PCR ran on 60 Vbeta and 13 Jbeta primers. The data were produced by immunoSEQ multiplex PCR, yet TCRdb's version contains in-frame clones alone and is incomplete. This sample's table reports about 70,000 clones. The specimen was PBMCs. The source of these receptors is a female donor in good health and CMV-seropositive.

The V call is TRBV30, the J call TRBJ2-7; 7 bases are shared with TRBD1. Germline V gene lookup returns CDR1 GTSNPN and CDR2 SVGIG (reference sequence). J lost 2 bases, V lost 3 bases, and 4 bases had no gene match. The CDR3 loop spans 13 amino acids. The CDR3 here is CAWRATGAYEQYF. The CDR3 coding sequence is TGTGCCTGGAGAGCAACAGGGGCCTACGAGCAGTACTTC.

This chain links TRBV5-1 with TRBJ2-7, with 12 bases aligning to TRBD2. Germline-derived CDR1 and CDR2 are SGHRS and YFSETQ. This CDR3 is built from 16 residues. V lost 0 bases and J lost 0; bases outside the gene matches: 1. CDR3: CASSLEGLAGSYEQYF. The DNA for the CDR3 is TGCGCCAGCAGCTTGGAGGGACTAGCGGGCTCCTACGAGCAGTACTTC.

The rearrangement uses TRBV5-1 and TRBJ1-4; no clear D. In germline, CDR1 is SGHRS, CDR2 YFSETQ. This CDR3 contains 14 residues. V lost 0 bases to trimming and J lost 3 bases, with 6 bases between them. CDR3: CASSLGQSNEKLFF. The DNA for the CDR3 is TGCGCCAGCAGCTTGGGGCAGTCTAATGAAAAACTGTTTTTT.

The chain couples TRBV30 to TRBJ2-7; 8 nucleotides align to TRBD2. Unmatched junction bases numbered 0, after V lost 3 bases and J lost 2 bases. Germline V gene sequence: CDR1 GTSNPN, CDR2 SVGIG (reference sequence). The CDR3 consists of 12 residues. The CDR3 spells CAWSGGAYEQYF. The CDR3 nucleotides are TGTGCCTGGAGCGGGGGGGCCTACGAGCAGTACTTC.

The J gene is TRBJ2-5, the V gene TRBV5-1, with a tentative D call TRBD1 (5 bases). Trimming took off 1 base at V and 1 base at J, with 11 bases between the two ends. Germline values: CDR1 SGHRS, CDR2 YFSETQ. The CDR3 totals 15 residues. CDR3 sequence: CASSLWGGSQETQYF. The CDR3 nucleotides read TGCGCCAGCAGCTTGTGGGGCGGTTCCCAAGAGACCCAGTACTTC.

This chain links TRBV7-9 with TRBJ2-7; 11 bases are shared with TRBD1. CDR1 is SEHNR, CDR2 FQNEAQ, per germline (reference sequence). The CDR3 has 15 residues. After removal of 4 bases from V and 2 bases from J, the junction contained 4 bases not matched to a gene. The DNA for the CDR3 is TGTGCCAGCAGCTCGGACAGGGGGCCCCCCTACGAGCAGTACTTC. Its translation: CASSSDRGPPYEQYF.

The CDR3 sequence is CASSATGQGAITEKLFF. The CDR3 nucleotides are TGTGCCAGCAGCGCGACGGGACAGGGGGCAATTACCGAAAAACTGTTTTTT. This chain links TRBV5-6 with TRBJ1-4, with TRBD1 identical over 12 bases. The CDR3 sequence is 17 residues long. Trimming removed 4 bases from V and 8 bases from J; junction bases left unmatched: 12. Germline values: CDR1 SGHDT, CDR2 YYEEEE.

CDR3 coding DNA: TGTGCCTGCGAGCGTAACACTGAAGCTTTCTTT. Residues: CACERNTEAFF. The rearrangement joins TRBV30 to TRBJ1-1, with no clear D. The CDR3 consists of 11 residues. Germline V gene lookup returns CDR1 GTSNPN and CDR2 SVGIG (reference sequence). V lost 6 bases to trimming and J lost 2 bases, with 7 bases between them.

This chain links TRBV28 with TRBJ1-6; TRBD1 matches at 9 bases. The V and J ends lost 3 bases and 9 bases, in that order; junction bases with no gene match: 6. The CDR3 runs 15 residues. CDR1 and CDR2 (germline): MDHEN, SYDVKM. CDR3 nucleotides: TGTGCCAGCAGTTTGTTACAGGGGGCTGGTTCACCCCTCCACTTT. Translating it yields CASSLLQGAGSPLHF. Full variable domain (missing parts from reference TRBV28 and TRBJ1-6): DVKVTQSSRYLVKRTGEKVFLECVQDMDHENMFWYRQDPGLGLRLIYFSYDVKMKEKGDIPEGYSVSREKKERFSLILESASTNQTSMYLCASSLLQGAGSPLHFGNGTRLTVT.